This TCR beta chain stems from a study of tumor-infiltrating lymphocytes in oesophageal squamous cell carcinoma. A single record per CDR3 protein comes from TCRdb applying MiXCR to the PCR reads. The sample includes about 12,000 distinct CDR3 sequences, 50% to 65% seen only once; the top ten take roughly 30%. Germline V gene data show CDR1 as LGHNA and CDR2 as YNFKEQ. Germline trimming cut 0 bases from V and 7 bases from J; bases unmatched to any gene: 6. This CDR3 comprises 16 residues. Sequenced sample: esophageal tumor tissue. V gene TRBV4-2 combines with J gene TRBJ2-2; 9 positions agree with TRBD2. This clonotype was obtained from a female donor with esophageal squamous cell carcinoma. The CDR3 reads CASSQEAAGGDGELFF. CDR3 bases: TGTGCCAGCAGCCAAGAAGCGGCGGGGGGGGACGGGGAGCTGTTTTTT.